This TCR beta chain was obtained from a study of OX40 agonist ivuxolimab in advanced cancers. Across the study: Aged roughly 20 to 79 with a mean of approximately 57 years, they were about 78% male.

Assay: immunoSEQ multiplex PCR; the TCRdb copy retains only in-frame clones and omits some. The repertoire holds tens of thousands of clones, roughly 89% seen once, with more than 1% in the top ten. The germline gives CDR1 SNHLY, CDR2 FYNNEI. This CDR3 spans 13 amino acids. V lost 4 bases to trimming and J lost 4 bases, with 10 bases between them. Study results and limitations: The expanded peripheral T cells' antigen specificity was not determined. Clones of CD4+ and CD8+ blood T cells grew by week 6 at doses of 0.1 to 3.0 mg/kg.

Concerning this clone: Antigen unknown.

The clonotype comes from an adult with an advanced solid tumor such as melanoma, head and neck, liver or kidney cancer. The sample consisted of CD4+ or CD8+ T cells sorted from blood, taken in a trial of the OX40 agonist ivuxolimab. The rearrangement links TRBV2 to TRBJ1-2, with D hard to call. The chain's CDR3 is CASSVEELYGYTF. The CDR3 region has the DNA TGTGCCAGCAGTGTGGAGGAGCTCTATGGCTACACCTTC. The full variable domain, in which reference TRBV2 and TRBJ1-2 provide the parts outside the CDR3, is EPEVTQTPSHQVTQMGQEVILRCVPISNHLYFYWYRQILGQKVEFLVSFYNNEISEKSEIFDDQFSVERPDGSNFTLKIRSTKLEDSAMYFCASSVEELYGYTFGSGTRLTVV.